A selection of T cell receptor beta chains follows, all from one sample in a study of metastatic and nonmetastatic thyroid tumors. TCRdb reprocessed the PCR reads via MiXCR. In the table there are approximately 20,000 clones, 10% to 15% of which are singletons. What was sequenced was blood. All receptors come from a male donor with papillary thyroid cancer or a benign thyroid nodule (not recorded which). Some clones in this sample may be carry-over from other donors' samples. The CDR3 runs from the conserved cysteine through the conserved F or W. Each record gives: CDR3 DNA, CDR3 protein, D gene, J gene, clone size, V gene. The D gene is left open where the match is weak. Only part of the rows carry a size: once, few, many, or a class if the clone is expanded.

TGTGCCAGCCCTTTTGGGCACGGGAGCTCTAGCACAGATACGCAGTATTTT | CASPFGHGSSSTDTQYF | . | TRBJ2-3 | . | TRBV12-3/TRBV12-4
TGTGCCAGCAGCTCAAACACTGAAGCTTTCTTT | CASSSNTEAFF | . | TRBJ1-1 | few | TRBV7-9
TGTGCCAGCAGCCCCGGGGGAGGGCCAGAGACCCAGTACTTC | CASSPGGGPETQYF | TRBD2 | TRBJ2-5 | many | TRBV3-1
TGTGCCAGTAGTATAATGTTGGGCGTTGGCGGGGTCACAGATACGCAGTATTTT | CASSIMLGVGGVTDTQYF | . | TRBJ2-3 | . | TRBV19
TGTGCCAGCAGCTTAGTAGTGGAGTGGGGCTCCTCCGGGGATACGCAGTATTTT | CASSLVVEWGSSGDTQYF | . | TRBJ2-3 | . | TRBV11-1
TGCGCCAGCAGCCAAGCCCCCGGGACAGGGGGTTACGATCAGCCCCAGCATTTT | CASSQAPGTGGYDQPQHF | TRBD1 | TRBJ1-5 | many | TRBV4-1
TGTGCCAGCAGTGAACGTCTGAGACAGCCCCAGCATTTT | CASSERLRQPQHF | . | TRBJ1-5 | many | TRBV2
TGCAGTGCTAGACCTGGGCCGACGCCTGACGAGCAGTACTTC | CSARPGPTPDEQYF | . | TRBJ2-7 | medium-sized | TRBV20-1
TGCAGTGCTAGAGATGCGAGAGGGCCCTATGGCTACACCTTC | CSARDARGPYGYTF | . | TRBJ1-2 | medium-sized | TRBV20-1
TGTGCCAGCAGTGCCGCGGGTACTAGCGGGAGGGCCTACGAGCAGTACTTC | CASSAAGTSGRAYEQYF | TRBD2 | TRBJ2-7 | . | TRBV28
TGCAGCGTTGAAAAGGTCGGCACCGGGGAGCTGTTTTTT | CSVEKVGTGELFF | . | TRBJ2-2 | few | TRBV29-1
TGTGCCAGCAGTGGCGAAGGATGGGAGGGTACGCAGTATTTT | CASSGEGWEGTQYF | TRBD2 | TRBJ2-3 | many | TRBV6-1
TGTGCCAGCAGCCAAGATTTCGCAGGGAGGAATTCACCCCTCCACTTT | CASSQDFAGRNSPLHF | . | TRBJ1-6 | . | TRBV4-2
TGTGCCATCAGTGGGGGGGACAGGGATTCCACAGATACGCAGTATTTT | CAISGGDRDSTDTQYF | TRBD1 | TRBJ2-3 | many | TRBV10-3
TGTGCCAGCAGCCGGGGAGGGGGTAGCGGGTCCACAGATACGCAGTATTTT | CASSRGGGSGSTDTQYF | . | TRBJ2-3 | many | TRBV9
TGTGCCAGTAGTCATCCAGCATACAATCAGCCCCAGCATTTT | CASSHPAYNQPQHF | . | TRBJ1-5 | many | TRBV19
TGTGCCGGCAGCTCGACTAGCGGGACCTACAATGAGCAGTTCTTC | CAGSSTSGTYNEQFF | TRBD2 | TRBJ2-1 | many | TRBV7-3
TGCAGCACGCGCTATTACACAGATACGCAGTATTTT | CSTRYYTDTQYF | . | TRBJ2-3 | many | TRBV20-1
TGTGCCAGCAGCTTAGGACAGAGCAACACTGAAGCTTTCTTT | CASSLGQSNTEAFF | . | TRBJ1-1 | many | TRBV7-6
TGTGCCAGCAGCTCCAATACAGGGGCCCCCACAGATACGCAGTATTTT | CASSSNTGAPTDTQYF | TRBD1 | TRBJ2-3 | many | TRBV5-6
TGCAGTGCAAGGACTAGCGGGAGTGAGACCCAGTACTTC | CSARTSGSETQYF | TRBD2 | TRBJ2-5 | . | TRBV20-1
TGTGCCAGCACCCCCGACAGGGGGCTCGGGAACACTGAAGCTTTCTTT | CASTPDRGLGNTEAFF | TRBD1 | TRBJ1-1 | many | TRBV12-3/TRBV12-4
TGTGCCAGCTCACCACCGGCCGGACTAGCGGGAAACGAGCAGTTCTTC | CASSPPAGLAGNEQFF | TRBD2 | TRBJ2-1 | many | TRBV18
TGCGCCAGCAGGGAGACAGGCGTCAGCAATCAGCCCCAGCATTTT | CASRETGVSNQPQHF | . | TRBJ1-5 | many | TRBV2
TGTGCCAGCAGTTTACAACAGTCTGGAAACACCATATATTTT | CASSLQQSGNTIYF | . | TRBJ1-3 | medium-sized | TRBV28
TGTGCCAGCCGTATAGACAGGGAAAATTCACCCCTCCACTTT | CASRIDRENSPLHF | TRBD1 | TRBJ1-6 | few | TRBV27
TGTGCCCGTACTAGCGGGAGGACAGATACGCAGTATTTT | CARTSGRTDTQYF | TRBD2 | TRBJ2-3 | once | TRBV30
TGTGCCAGCAGTTACTCCTGGGGGGCTAGAGCTTTCTTT | CASSYSWGARAFF | . | TRBJ1-1 | medium-sized | TRBV6-6
TGTGCCAGCAGCTTGGAAGATTTCTCCTACAATGAGCAGTTCTTC | CASSLEDFSYNEQFF | . | TRBJ2-1 | many | TRBV11-1
TGTGCCAGCAGCTCCGGGACGAACACTGAAGCTTTCTTT | CASSSGTNTEAFF | . | TRBJ1-1 | many | TRBV11-2
TGCAGTGCTAGAGACGAGGGGCCCCTCCACTTT | CSARDEGPLHF | . | TRBJ1-6 | few | TRBV20-1
TGTGCCAGCAGCTTAATGAACACCGGGAGCACGGAAGCTTTCTTT | CASSLMNTGSTEAFF | . | TRBJ1-1 | . | TRBV7-2